This TCR beta chain appears in the sequencing data of a study of blood T cell repertoires in COVID-19. Turning to the study itself: COVID-19 samples collected from the United States, Italy and Spain covered acute and convalescent phases. Sources were T cells, B-cell-depleted T cells, or PBMCs; the material itself was cDNA or gDNA.

The authors' processing: It was from reference gene primer amplification that nucleated cell counts were estimated. Produced via immunoSEQ multiplex PCR; TCRdb's table is partial and in-frame only. The DNA was the basis for D and trimming; V, J and clone size are from that table. This table holds around 130,000 clones, 65% to 90% found once. V shed 1 base and J 2 bases; nucleotides not matched to a gene: 2. CDR3 length equals 16 residues. Germline CDR1 and CDR2: MNHEY and SVGAGI. This sequence joins TRBV6-5 and TRBJ2-5; 12 bases match TRBD2. The material sequenced was peripheral blood. The receptor comes from a human donor in a cohort sampled during active COVID-19. CDR3 protein: CASSYLTSGGQETQYF. CDR3 in DNA: TGTGCCAGCAGTTACTTGACTAGCGGGGGTCAAGAGACCCAGTACTTC.